This T cell receptor (beta chain) appears in the sequencing data of a study of blood T cell repertoires in COVID-19. Study summary: The United States, Italy and Spain supplied acute and convalescent COVID-19 samples.

This CDR3 is built from 15 residues. The V end was cut by 0 bases, the J end by 8 bases, with 14 bases between. Germline CDR1 LNHNV, CDR2 YYDKDF (reference sequence). As handled by the study authors: Nucleated cell number was recorded as an estimate derived from reference gene primer amplification. TCRdb's copy holds only in-frame clones and misses some; the assay was immunoSEQ multiplex PCR. The V and J calls and clone size come from that table; D and trimming were worked out from the DNA. Here the sample spans approximately 130,000 clones, 80% to 90% being singletons. Sample: peripheral blood. The rearrangement uses TRBV15 and TRBJ2-1; unclear D gene. This TCR was sampled from a woman between 45 and 65 years old with acute or convalescent COVID-19. In DNA form, the CDR3 reads TGTGCCACCAGCAGAGATCCAAACCGGCAGGATGAGCAGTTCTTC. Protein product: CATSRDPNRQDEQFF.